The present TCR beta chain was sequenced within a study of OX40 agonist ivuxolimab in advanced cancers. At the level of the study: From about 23 to 85 years was the age range, with a mean of approximately 58 years, and roughly 83% were male.

Sequenced by immunoSEQ multiplex PCR; TCRdb stores in-frame clones only, minus some. The table lists about 78,000 clones, 85% to 95% of them singletons. Study results and caveats: The mean number of expanded clones was higher in CD8+ T cells than in CD4+.

Germline V gene sequence: CDR1 KGHSH, CDR2 LQKENI. The CDR3 extends over 14 amino acids. Trimming left V 3 bases short and J 1 base short, with 9 bases between. Remarks on this clone: Its target is unknown.

The sequences come from CD4+ or CD8+ T cells sorted from blood, collected in a trial of the OX40 agonist ivuxolimab. The V call is TRBV18, the J call TRBJ1-1; tentatively, D is TRBD1 (5 bases). The sequence derives from an adult with an advanced solid tumor such as melanoma, head and neck, liver or kidney cancer. CDR3 nucleotide sequence: TGTGCCAGCTCACCGACCACAGGGAACACTGAAGCTTTCTTT. The encoded protein is CASSPTTGNTEAFF.